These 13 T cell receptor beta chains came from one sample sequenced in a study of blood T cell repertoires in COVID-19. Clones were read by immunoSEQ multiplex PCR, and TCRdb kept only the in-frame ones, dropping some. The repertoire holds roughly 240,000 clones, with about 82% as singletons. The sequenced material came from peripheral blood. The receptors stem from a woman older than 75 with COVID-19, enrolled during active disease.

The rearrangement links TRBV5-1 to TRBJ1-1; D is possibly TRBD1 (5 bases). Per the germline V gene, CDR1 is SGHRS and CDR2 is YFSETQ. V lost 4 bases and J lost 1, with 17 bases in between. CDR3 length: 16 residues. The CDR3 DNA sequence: TGCGCCAGCAGCCTAACCTTTGGGGGGAGGAACACTGAAGCTTTCTTT. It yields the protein CASSLTFGGRNTEAFF.

For the CDR3, the DNA is TGTGCCAGTACCCCCGACACAGACTATGGCTACACCTTC. It encodes CASTPDTDYGYTF. This chain uses TRBV19 with TRBJ1-2; D uncertain. Germline CDR1 is LNHDA and CDR2 is SQIVND (reference sequence). The CDR3 length is 13 residues. Trimming removed 7 bases from V and 3 bases from J, with 12 bases in between.

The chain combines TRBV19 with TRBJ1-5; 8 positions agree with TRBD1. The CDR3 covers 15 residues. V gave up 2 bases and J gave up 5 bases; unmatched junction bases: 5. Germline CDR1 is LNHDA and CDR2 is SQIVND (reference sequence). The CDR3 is CASSIRQGRYQPQHF. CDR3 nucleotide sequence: TGTGCCAGTAGTATAAGACAGGGGAGGTATCAGCCCCAGCATTTT.

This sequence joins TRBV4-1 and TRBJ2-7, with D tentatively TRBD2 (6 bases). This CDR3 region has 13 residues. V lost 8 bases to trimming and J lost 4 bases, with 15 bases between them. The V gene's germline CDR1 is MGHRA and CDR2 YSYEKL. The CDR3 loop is CASGSDRGYEQYF. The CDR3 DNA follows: TGCGCCAGCGGTTCGGACCGGGGGTACGAGCAGTACTTC.

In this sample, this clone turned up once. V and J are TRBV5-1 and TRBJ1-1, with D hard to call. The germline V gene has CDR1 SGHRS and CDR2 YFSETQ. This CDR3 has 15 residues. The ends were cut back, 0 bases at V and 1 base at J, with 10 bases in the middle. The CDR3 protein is CASSLEKAGNTEAFF. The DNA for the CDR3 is TGCGCCAGCAGCTTGGAGAAGGCAGGGAACACTGAAGCTTTCTTT.

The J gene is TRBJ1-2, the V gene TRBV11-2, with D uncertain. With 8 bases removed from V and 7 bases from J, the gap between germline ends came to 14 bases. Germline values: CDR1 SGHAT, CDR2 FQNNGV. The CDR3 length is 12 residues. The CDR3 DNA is TGTGCCAGCGGGTCACCTTGGGCTGGCTACACCTTC. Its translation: CASGSPWAGYTF.

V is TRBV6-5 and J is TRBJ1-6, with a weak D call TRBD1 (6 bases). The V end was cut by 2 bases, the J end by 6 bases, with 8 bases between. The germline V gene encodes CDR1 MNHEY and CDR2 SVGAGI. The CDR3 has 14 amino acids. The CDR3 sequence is CASSYPDSNSPLHF. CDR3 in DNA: TGTGCCAGCAGTTACCCGGACAGTAATTCACCCCTCCACTTT.

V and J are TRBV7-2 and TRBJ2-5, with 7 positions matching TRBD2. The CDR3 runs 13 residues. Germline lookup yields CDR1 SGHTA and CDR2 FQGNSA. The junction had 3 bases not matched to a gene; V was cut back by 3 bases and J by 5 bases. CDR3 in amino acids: CASSFVGGETQYF. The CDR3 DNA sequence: TGTGCCAGCAGCTTCGTGGGAGGGGAGACCCAGTACTTC.

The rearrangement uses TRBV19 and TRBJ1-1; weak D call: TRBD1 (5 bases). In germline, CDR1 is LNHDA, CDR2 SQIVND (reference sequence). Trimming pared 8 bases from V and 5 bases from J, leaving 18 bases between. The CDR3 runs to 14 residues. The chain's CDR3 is CASGQDIRGTEAFF. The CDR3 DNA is TGTGCCAGTGGGCAGGACATTCGGGGGACTGAAGCTTTCTTT.

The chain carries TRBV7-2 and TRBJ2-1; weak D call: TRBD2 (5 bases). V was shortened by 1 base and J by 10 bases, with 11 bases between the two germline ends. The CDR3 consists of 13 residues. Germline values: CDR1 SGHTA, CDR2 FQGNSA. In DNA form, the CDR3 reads TGTGCCAGCAGCTTAGGGGTCGGGGTAGAGCAGTTCTTC. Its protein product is CASSLGVGVEQFF.

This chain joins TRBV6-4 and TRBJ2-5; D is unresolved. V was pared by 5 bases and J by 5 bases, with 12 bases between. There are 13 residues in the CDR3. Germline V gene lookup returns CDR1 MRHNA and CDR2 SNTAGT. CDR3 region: CASSPNEHETQYF. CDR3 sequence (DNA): TGTGCCAGCAGTCCGAACGAGCACGAGACCCAGTACTTC.

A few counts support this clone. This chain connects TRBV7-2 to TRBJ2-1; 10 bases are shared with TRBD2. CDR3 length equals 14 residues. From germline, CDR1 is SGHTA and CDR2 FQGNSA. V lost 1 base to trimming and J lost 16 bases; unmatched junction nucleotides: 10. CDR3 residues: CASSLEELAGVRFF. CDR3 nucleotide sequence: TGTGCCAGCAGCTTAGAAGAGCTAGCGGGGGTCCGCTTCTTC.

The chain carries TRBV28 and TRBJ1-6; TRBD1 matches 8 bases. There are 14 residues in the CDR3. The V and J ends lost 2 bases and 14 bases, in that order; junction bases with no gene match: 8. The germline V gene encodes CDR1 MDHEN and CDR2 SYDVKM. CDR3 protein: CASSLVDRDLTLHF. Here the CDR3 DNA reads TGTGCCAGCAGTTTAGTGGACAGGGATCTCACCCTCCACTTT.